Sequencing of this T cell receptor beta chain was carried out in a study of blood T cell repertoires in COVID-19. Study information: The United States, Italy and Spain were the sources of the acute and convalescent COVID-19 samples. PBMCs, B-cell-depleted T cells, or T cells provided the cDNA or gDNA that made up the material.

As handled by the study authors: Estimates of nucleated cell counts were drawn from the amplification of reference gene primers. The method was immunoSEQ multiplex PCR; TCRdb's version includes in-frame clones alone and lacks a portion of them. V and J calls and clone size are copied from that table; D and trimming were computed from the DNA. Counted here are about 40,000 clones, just under 80% occurring once; the ten biggest clones make up more than 35%. With 0 bases removed from V and 11 bases from J, the gap between germline ends came to 14 bases. The CDR3 consists of 13 residues. Germline V lookup: CDR1 SGDLS, CDR2 YYNGEE. This clone showed up just a few times.

The chain has TRBV9 and TRBJ1-1, with D perhaps TRBD1 (6 bases). The TCR comes from an elderly man with active or convalescent COVID-19. Sequences were obtained from peripheral blood. The CDR3 loop reads CASSVGTGQRAFF. In nucleotides, the CDR3 is TGTGCCAGCAGCGTAGGAACAGGGCAACGGGCTTTCTTT.